The table lists the clone carrying this T cell receptor (beta chain) with a few counts. MiXCR, run by TCRdb on the 5' RACE reads, gives a single entry per CDR3 protein. The sample carries 350,000 to 500,000 distinct CDR3 sequences, roughly 17% recorded once. This specimen belongs to a study of T-cell memory formation after mild COVID-19. The CDR3 consists of 14 residues. The V gene lost 2 bases and the J gene lost 4 bases, with 8 bases spanning the gap. Germline V gene sequence: CDR1 MNHEY, CDR2 SVGAGI. This clonotype was obtained from a man between 18 and 35 years old who had mild COVID-19 (a few samples of this study predate the infection). Cell type and time point are not known. V and J are TRBV6-5 and TRBJ1-4; D uncertain. Material: PBMCs or a T cell subset sorted from them (not recorded which). The CDR3 sequence: CASSYMGNNEKLFF. CDR3 bases: TGTGCCAGCAGTTACATGGGTAATAATGAAAAACTGTTTTTT.